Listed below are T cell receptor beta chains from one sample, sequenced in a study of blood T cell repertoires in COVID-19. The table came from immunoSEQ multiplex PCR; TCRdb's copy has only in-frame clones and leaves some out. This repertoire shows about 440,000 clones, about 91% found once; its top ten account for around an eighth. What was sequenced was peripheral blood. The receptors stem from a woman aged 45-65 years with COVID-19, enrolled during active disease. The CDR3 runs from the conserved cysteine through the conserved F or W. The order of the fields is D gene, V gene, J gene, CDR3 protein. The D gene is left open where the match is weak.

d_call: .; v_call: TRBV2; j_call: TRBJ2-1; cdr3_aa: CASRPPVYNEQFF
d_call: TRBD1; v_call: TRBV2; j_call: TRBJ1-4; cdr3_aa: CASSGQGKDEKLFF
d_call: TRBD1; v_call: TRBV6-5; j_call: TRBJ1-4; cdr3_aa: CATGGATNEKLFF
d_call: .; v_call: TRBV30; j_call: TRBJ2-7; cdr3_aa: CAWSEGRPYEQYF
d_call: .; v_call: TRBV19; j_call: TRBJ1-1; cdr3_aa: CASSTGLQRVTEAFF
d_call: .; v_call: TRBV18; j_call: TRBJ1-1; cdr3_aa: CASSPRATDSEAFF
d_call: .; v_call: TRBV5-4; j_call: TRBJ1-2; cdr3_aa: CASSLDPRVGGFGYTF
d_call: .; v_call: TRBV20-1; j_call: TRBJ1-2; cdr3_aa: CSATGTYGYTF
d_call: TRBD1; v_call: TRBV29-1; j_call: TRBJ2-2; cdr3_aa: CSIDRATGELFF
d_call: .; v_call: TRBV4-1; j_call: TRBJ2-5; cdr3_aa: CASSQDSRGYQETQYF
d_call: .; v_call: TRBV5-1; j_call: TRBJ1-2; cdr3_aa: CASSLGGVNYGYTF
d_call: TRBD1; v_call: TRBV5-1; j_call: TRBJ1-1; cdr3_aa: CASSSVTGRTEAFF
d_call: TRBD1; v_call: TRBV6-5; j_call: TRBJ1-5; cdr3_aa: CASSSTGGGQPQHF
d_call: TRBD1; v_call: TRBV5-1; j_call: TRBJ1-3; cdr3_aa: CASSLAGQGRTNTIYF
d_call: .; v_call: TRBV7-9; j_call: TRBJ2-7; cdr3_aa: CASTLGTFEQYF
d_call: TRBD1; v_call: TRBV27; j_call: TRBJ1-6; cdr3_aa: CASSLSRQGGNNNSPLHF
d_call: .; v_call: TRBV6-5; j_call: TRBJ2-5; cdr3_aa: CASSYGQNLFQETQYF
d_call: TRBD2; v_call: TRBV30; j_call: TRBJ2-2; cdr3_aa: CAWRVAGGRGGELFF
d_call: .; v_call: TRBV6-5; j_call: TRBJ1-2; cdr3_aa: CASSYGGEQGYGYTF
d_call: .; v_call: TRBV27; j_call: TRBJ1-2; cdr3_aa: CASSLDPGISGYTF
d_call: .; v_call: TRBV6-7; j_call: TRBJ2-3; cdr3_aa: CLAHGRISDTQYF
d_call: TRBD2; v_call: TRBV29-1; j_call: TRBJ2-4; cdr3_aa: CSVPRPVGGEGKNIQYF
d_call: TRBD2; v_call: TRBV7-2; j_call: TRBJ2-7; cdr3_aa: CASRGLAGDETEQYF
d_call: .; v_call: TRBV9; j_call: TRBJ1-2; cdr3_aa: CASSVTGNYGYTF
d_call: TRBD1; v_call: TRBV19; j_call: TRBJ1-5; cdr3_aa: CASSPSRQGGYQPQHF
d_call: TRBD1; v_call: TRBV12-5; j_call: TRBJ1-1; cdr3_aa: CASGRTDRDTEAFF
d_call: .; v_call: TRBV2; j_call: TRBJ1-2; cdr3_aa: CASQHRVGLTKGPTF
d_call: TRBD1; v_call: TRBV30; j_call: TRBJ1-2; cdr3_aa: CAWRGPGQIYGYTF
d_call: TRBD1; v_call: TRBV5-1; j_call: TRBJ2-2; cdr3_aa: CASSSWTGGGTGELFF
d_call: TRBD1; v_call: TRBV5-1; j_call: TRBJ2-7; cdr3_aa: CASSLDPDREDYEQYF
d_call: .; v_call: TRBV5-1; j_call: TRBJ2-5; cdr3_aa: CASSLQGSGETQYF
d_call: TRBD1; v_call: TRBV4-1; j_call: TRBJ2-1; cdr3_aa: CASSQAAGGDFFLNNEQFF
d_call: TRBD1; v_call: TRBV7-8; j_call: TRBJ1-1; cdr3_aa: CASSSQGADTEAFF
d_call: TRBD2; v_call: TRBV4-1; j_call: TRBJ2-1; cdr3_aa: CASSRETSGGAHEQFF
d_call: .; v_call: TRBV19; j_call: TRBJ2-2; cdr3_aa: CASRDGWSTGELFF
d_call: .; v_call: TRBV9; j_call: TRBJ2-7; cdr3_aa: CASSPQSGRSSEQYF
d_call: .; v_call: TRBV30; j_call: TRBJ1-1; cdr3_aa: CAWRYGENTEAFF
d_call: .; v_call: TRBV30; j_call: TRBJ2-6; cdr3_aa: CAWRSQGPSGANVLTF
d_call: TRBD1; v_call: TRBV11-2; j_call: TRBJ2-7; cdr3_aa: CASSLGARGYEQYF
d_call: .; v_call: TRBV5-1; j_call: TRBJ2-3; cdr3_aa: CASSLVDSSTDTQYF
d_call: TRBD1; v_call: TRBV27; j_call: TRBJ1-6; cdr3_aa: CASSFSVSTGGSPLHF
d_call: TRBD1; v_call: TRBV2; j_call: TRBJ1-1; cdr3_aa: CASSSTYLRDSEAFF
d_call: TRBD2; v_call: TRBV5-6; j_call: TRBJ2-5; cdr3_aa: CASSPRFGTSSEETQYF
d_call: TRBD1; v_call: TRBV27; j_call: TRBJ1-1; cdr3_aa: CASSSPGQGRNTEAFF
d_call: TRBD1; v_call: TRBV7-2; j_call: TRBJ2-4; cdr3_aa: CASSLARQGWDIQYF
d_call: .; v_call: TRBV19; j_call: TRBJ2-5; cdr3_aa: CASSINSQETQYF
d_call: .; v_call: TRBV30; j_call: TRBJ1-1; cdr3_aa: CAWTQMNTEAFF
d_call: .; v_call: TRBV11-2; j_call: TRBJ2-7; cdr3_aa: CASSPRDTSYEQYF
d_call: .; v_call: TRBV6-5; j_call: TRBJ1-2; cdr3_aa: CASSYSGGAGTF
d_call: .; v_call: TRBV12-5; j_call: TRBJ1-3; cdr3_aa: CASASWEGETNTIYF
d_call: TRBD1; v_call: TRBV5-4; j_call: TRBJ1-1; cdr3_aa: CASQQGVGNTEAFF
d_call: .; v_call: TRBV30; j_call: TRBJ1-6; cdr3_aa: CAWSMAARGSPLHF
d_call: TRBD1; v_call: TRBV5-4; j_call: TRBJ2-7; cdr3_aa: CASSQDRAHEQYF
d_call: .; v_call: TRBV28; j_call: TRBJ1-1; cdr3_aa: CASIPGTGWYTEAFF
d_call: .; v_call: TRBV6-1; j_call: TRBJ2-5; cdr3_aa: CASSVPFQGARETQYF